Detailed here is one T cell receptor beta chain. The antigen remains unidentified. V lost 5 bases and J lost 6; bases outside the gene matches: 14. CDR1 and CDR2 from the germline V gene are WNHNN and SYGVQD (reference sequence). CDR3 length: 16 amino acids. The data stem from a study of cytomegalovirus exposure and HLA in healthy donors. Overall study results and limits: A prior analysis recorded that most TCR beta V segments were productive about 87% or about 30% of the time.

Primers included in the PCR were 60 Vbeta and 13 Jbeta primers. Sequencing was performed with immunoSEQ multiplex PCR; in TCRdb, only in-frame clones are kept and a portion is missing. This table holds 150,000 to 200,000 clones, about nine tenths found once. Sequencing was performed on PBMCs. This receptor was taken from a boy younger than 10 in good health and CMV-seronegative. The chain employs TRBV10-1 and TRBJ2-7; 9 nucleotides match TRBD1. The CDR3 is CASSTNTGGPLGEQYF. The CDR3 nucleotides read TGCGCCAGCAGTACCAACACAGGGGGCCCTCTTGGCGAGCAGTACTTC.